This T cell receptor (beta chain) was recovered during a study of memory CD4+ T cells and cytomegalovirus serostatus. For the study at large: Healthy Belgian adult donors included roughly ten CMV-positive and 24 CMV-negative people.

Trimming pared 2 bases from V and 5 bases from J, leaving 17 bases between. There are 16 residues in the CDR3. The germline gives CDR1 MNHEY, CDR2 SMNVEV (reference sequence). Per the original data handling: Out-of-frame sequences were removed, leaving 2,204,828 distinct TCRbeta sequences. Profiling relied on immunoSEQ multiplex PCR, and the TCRdb table lists in-frame clones only, not all of them. Clone size and the V and J calls come from that table; the DNA yielded D and trimming. The sample has about 60,000 clones; around three quarters are singletons. Single viable CD3+CD4+CD8-CD45RO+ cells were sorted as the memory CD4+ T cells.

Sequenced material: memory CD4+ T cells from blood. The source of this sequence is an adult in good health and CMV-seronegative. Some clones in this sample may be carry-over from other donors' samples. This rearrangement joins TRBV27 to TRBJ2-3, with a tentative D call TRBD1 (5 bases). The CDR3 nucleotides are TGTGCCAGCAGTTTAGGCCCGACTCAAAGGGGAGATACGCAGTATTTT. Encoded protein: CASSLGPTQRGDTQYF.